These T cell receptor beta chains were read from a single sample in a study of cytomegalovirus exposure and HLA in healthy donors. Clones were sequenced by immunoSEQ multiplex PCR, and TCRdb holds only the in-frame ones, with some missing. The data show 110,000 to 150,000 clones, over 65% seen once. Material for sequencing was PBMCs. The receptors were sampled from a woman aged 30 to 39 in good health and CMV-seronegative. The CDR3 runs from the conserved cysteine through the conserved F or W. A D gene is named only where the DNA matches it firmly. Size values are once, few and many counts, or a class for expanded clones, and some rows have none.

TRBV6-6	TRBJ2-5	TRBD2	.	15	TGTGCCACCACCCTTAAGCGGGAGGTCCAAGAGACCCAGTACTTC	CATTLKREVQETQYF
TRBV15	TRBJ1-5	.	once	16	TGTGCCACCAGCAGAGGATTTATCCGGGATGGGCAGCCCCAGCATTTT	CATSRGFIRDGQPQHF
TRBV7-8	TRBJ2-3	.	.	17	TGTGCCAGCAGCTTTGTACGGGACGATCCTCGGGGGGATACGCAGTATTTT	CASSFVRDDPRGDTQYF
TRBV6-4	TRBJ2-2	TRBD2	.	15	TGTGCCAGCAGTGCACTAGCGGGGGCGCACGGGGAGCTGTTTTTT	CASSALAGAHGELFF
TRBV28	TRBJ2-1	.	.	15	TGTGCCAGCAGACCCCGGGGGAACACCTACAATGAGCAGTTCTTC	CASRPRGNTYNEQFF
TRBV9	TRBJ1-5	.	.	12	TGTGCCAGCAGGAGCCCCCGCCAGCCCCAGCATTTT	CASRSPRQPQHF
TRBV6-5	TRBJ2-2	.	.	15	TGTGCCAGCAGTTACTCGACGCGGCTTCCCGGGGAGCTGTTTTTT	CASSYSTRLPGELFF
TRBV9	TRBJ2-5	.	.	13	TGTGCCAGCAGCGCTACCCAACAAGAGACCCAGTACTTC	CASSATQQETQYF
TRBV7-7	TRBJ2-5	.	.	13	TGTGCTAGCAGCTTCGGCGCGGGGGAGACCCAGTACTTC	CASSFGAGETQYF
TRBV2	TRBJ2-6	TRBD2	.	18	TGTGCCAGCAGTTTAGGGACTAGCGGAGGCTCTGGGGCCAACGTCCTGACTTTC	CASSLGTSGGSGANVLTF
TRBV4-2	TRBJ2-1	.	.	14	TGTGCCAGCAGCCAAGGGGGGGACTACAATGAGCAGTTCTTC	CASSQGGDYNEQFF
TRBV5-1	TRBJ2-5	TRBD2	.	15	TGCGCCAGCAGCAGGACTAGCGGGGTGCAAGAGACCCAGTACTTC	CASSRTSGVQETQYF
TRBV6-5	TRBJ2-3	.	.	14	TGTGCCAGCAGGCCTACGGGTACCACAGATACGCAGTATTTT	CASRPTGTTDTQYF
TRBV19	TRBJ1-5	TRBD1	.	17	TGTGCCAGTAGTATGGCGACGACAGGGGTGGGTGGTCAGCCCCAGCATTTT	CASSMATTGVGGQPQHF
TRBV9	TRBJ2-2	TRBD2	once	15	TGTGCCAGCGGGGGGAGGGGCGCCAACACCGGGGAGCTGTTTTTT	CASGGRGANTGELFF
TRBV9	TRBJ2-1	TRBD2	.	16	TGTGCCAGCAGCCTTAATTTTCTAGCGGCCTACAATGAGCAGTTCTTC	CASSLNFLAAYNEQFF
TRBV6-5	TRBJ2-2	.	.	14	TGTGCCAGCAGTATACTCGTGAACACCGGGGAGCTGTTTTTT	CASSILVNTGELFF
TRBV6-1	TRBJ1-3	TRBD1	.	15	TGTGCCAGCAGCGAGTCCGGGACAGGCTATGACACCATATATTTT	CASSESGTGYDTIYF
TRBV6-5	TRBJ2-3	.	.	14	TGTGCCAGCAGACTAATTGAAATCACAGATACGCAGTATTTT	CASRLIEITDTQYF
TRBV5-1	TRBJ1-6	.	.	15	TGCGCCAGCAGCTCTTTCCAGGGTAGCAGTTCACCCCTCCACTTT	CASSSFQGSSSPLHF
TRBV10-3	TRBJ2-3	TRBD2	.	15	TGTGCCATCAGTGAGAGCAGGACGGGGGGAGATACGCAGTATTTT	CAISESRTGGDTQYF
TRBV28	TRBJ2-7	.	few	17	TGTGCCAGCAGTTTATGGGCAGGGGTCGATACCTCCTACGAGCAGTACTTC	CASSLWAGVDTSYEQYF
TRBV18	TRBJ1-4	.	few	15	TGTGCCAGCTCACCGAACTTTGCAACTAATGAAAAACTGTTTTTT	CASSPNFATNEKLFF
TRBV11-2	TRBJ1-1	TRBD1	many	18	TGTGCCAGCAGCTTACGGCCACCGACTGAAGGGGGCCACACTGAAGCTTTCTTT	CASSLRPPTEGGHTEAFF
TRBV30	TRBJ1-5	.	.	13	TGTGCCTGGAGTTCCCGGGGTTTTCAGCCCCAGCATTTT	CAWSSRGFQPQHF
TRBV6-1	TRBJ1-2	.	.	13	TGTGCCAGCAGCCGAGGCCGGTTCTATGGCTACACCTTC	CASSRGRFYGYTF
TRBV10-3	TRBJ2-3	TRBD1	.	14	TGTGCCATCAGTGAGGACAGGGACACAGATACGCAGTATTTT	CAISEDRDTDTQYF
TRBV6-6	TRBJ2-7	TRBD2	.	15	TGTGCCTCTTGGGCCGGGACTAGCGGGAGGTACGAGCAGTACTTC	CASWAGTSGRYEQYF
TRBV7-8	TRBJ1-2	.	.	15	TGTGCCAGCAGCTTAGAGCTTCGGAGGGGATATGGCTACACCTTC	CASSLELRRGYGYTF
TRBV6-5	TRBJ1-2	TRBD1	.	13	TGTGCCAGCACCTCAAGACAGGGTTATGGCTACACCTTC	CASTSRQGYGYTF
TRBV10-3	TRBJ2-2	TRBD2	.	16	TGTGCCATCAGCCCGCAGACAGCGGGAGAAATCGGGGAGCTGTTTTTT	CAISPQTAGEIGELFF
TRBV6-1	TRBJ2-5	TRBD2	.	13	TGTGCCAGCAGTGAGGGGAGGGTAGGGACCCAGTACTTC	CASSEGRVGTQYF
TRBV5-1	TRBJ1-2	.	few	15	TGCGCCAGCAGCCTTTTAGGAGACGGCGACTATGGCTACACCTTC	CASSLLGDGDYGYTF
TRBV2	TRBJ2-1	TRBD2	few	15	TGTGCCAGCAGTGAACTAGCGGGAGCGACTGGTGAGCAGTTCTTC	CASSELAGATGEQFF
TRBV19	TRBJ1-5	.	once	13	TGTGCCAGTTCGGGACAAAGCAATCAGCCCCAGCATTTT	CASSGQSNQPQHF
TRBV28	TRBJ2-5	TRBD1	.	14	TGTGCCAGCAGTTCCTGGGACAGCCAAGAGACCCAGTACTTC	CASSSWDSQETQYF
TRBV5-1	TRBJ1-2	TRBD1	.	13	TGCGCCAGCAGCAGGGACAGGAACTATGGCTACACCTTC	CASSRDRNYGYTF
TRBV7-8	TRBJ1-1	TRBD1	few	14	TGTGCCAGCCATAACGACAGGGGGAACACTGAAGCTTTCTTT	CASHNDRGNTEAFF
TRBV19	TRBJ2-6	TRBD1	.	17	TGTGCCAGTAGTGAGGGACAGGAGGTGACTGGGGCCAACGTCCTGACTTTC	CASSEGQEVTGANVLTF
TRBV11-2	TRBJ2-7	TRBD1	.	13	TGTGCCAGCAGCCCCCGGGACAGGGGAGAGCAGTACTTC	CASSPRDRGEQYF
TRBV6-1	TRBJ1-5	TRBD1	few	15	TGTGCCAGCAGTGAACTTGCAGGGGGGATTCAGCCCCAGCATTTT	CASSELAGGIQPQHF
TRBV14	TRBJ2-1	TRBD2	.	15	TGTGCCAGCAGCCCTTTTAGCGGGGGATACAATGAGCAGTTCTTC	CASSPFSGGYNEQFF
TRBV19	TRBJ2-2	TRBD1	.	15	TGTGCCAGTACCTATAGGACAGGGAACACCGGGGAGCTGTTTTTT	CASTYRTGNTGELFF
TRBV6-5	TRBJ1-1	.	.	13	TGTGCCAGCAGCCCTGACAGTTACCCCGGGGCTTTCTTT	CASSPDSYPGAFF
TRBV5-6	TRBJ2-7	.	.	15	TGTGCCAGCAGCCTGGGACCAGTAGCCTCCTACGAGCAGTACTTC	CASSLGPVASYEQYF
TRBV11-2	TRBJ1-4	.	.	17	TGTGCCAGCAGCTTAGCAGGGCTTGACAGACTGAATGAAAAACTGTTTTTT	CASSLAGLDRLNEKLFF
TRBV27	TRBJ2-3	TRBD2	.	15	TGTGCCAGCAGTGGGGTAGCGGGGGGCGAGGATACGCAGTATTTT	CASSGVAGGEDTQYF
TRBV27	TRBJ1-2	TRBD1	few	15	TGTGCCAGCAGTTTTTACGGGACAGGGGTATATGGCTACACCTTC	CASSFYGTGVYGYTF
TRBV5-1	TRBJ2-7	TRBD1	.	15	TGCGCCAGCAGCTTGAGAACAGGGGGGTCCTACGAGCAGTACTTC	CASSLRTGGSYEQYF
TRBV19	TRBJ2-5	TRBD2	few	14	TGTGCCAGCGGATCGTGGGAGGGAACAGAGACCCAGTACTTC	CASGSWEGTETQYF
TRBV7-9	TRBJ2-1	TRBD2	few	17	TGTGCCAGCAGCCGAGCGGAAGCTAGCGGGAGTATAAATGAGCAGTTCTTC	CASSRAEASGSINEQFF
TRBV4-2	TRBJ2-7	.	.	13	TGTGCCAGCAGCCAAGCTCTAGCGACCGAGCAGTACTTC	CASSQALATEQYF
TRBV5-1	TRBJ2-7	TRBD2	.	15	TGCGCCAGCAGCTCGAGCGGACTAGCGGGAGTCGAGCAGTACTTC	CASSSSGLAGVEQYF
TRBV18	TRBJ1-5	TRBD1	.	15	TGTGCCAGCTCACCACAACAGGGGCCCAATCAGCCCCAGCATTTT	CASSPQQGPNQPQHF
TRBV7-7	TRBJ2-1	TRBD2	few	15	TGTGCTAGCAGCATCGGACTAGCGGTGTACAATGAGCAGTTCTTC	CASSIGLAVYNEQFF
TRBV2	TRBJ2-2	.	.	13	TGTGCCGGCCTTCGGCGGGCGGCCGGGGAGCTGTTTTTT	CAGLRRAAGELFF
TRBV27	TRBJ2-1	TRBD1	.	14	TGTGCCAGCAGTTTAGACAGGGGGTCCCATGAGCAGTTCTTC	CASSLDRGSHEQFF